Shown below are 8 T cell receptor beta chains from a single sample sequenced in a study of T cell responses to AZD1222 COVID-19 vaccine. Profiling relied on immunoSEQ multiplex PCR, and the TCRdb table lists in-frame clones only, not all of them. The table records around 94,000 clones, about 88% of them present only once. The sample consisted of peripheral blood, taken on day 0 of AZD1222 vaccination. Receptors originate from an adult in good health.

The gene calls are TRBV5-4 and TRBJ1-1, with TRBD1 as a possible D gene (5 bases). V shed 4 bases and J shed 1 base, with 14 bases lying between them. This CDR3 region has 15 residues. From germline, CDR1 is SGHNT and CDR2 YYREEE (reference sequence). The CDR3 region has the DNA TGTGCCAGCAGCGGTCCGGGGGGATCGAACACTGAAGCTTTCTTT. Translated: CASSGPGGSNTEAFF.

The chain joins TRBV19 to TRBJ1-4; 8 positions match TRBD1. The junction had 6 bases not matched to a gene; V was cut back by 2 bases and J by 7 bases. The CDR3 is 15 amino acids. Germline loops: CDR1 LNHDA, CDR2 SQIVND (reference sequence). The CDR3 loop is CASSITGQGVEKLFF. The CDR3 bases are TGTGCCAGTAGTATAACCGGACAGGGAGTTGAAAAACTGTTTTTT.

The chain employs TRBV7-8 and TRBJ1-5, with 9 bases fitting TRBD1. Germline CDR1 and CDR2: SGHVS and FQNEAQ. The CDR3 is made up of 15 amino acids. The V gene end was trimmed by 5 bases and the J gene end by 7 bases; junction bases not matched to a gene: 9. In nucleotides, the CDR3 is TGTGCCAGCAGCCCGTGGGACAGGGCGGAGCAGCCCCAGCATTTT. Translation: CASSPWDRAEQPQHF.

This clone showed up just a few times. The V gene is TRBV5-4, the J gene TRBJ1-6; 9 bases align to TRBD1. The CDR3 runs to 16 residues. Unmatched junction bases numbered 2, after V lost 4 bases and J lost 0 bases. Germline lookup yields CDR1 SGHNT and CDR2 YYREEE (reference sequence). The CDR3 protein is CASSPGQGSYNSPLHF. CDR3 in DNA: TGTGCCAGCAGCCCGGGACAGGGCTCCTATAATTCACCCCTCCACTTT. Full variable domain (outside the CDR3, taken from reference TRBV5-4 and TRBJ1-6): ETGVTQSPTHLIKTRGQQVTLRCSSQSGHNTVSWYQQALGQGPQFIFQYYREEENGRGNFPPRFSGLQFPNYSSELNVNALELDDSALYLCASSPGQGSYNSPLHFGNGTRLTVT.

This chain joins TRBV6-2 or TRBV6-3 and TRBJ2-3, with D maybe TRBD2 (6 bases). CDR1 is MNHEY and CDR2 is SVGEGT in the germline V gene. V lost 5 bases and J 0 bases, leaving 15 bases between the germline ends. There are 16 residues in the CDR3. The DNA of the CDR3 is TGTGCCAGCAGTCTAGGCGCGGACTATAGCACAGATACGCAGTATTTT. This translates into CASSLGADYSTDTQYF.

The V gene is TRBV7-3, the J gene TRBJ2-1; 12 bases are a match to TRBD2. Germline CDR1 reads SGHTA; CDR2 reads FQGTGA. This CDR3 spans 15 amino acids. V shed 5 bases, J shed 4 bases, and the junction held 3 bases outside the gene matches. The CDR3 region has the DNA TGTGCCAGCAGCAAACTAGCGGGGGGTTACAATGAGCAGTTCTTC. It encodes CASSKLAGGYNEQFF.

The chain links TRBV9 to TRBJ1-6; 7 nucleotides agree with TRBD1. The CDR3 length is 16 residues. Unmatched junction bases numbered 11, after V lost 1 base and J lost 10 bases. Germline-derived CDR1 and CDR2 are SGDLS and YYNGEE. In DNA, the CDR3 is TGTGCCAGCAGCGTATCGTCCGGGACAGATTCCTCACCCCTCCACTTT. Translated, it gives CASSVSSGTDSSPLHF.

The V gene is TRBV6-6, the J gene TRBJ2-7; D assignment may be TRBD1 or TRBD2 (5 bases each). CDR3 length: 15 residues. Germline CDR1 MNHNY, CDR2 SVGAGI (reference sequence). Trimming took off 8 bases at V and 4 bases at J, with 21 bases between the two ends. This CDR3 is CASDRGGDPRYEQYF. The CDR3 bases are TGTGCCAGCGACAGAGGAGGTGATCCCCGATACGAGCAGTACTTC.